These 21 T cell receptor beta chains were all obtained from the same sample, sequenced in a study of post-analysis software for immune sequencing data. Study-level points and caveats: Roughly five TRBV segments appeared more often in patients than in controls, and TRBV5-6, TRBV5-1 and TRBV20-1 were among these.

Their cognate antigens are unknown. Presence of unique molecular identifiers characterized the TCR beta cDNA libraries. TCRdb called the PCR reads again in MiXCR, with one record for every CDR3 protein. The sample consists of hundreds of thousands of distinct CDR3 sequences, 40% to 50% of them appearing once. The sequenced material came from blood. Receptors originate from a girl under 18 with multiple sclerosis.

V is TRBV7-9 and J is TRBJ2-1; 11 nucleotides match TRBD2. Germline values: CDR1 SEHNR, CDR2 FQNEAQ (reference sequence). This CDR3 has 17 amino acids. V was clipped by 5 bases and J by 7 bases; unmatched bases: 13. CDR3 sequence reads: CASSTHLSGRAKNEQFF. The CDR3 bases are TGTGCCAGCAGCACTCATCTTAGCGGGAGGGCAAAAAATGAGCAGTTCTTC.

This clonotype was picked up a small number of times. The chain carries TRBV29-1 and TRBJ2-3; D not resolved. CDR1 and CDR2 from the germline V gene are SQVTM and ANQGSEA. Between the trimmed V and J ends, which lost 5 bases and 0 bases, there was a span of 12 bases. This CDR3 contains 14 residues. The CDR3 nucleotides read TGCAGCGTTTGGACGGGTACTAGCACAGATACGCAGTATTTT. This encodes CSVWTGTSTDTQYF.

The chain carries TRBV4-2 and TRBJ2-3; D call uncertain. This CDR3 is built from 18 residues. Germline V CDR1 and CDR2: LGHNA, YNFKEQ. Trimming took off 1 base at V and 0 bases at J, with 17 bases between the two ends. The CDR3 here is CASSQATGGGTSTDTQYF. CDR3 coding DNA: TGTGCCAGCAGCCAAGCGACTGGCGGCGGAACTAGCACAGATACGCAGTATTTT.

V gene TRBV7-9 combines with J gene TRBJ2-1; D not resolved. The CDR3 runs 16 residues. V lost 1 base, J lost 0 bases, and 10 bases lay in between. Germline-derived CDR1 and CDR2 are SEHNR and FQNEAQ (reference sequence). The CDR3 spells CASSLDLGSSYNEQFF. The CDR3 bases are TGTGCCAGCAGCTTAGATCTCGGTAGCTCCTACAATGAGCAGTTCTTC.

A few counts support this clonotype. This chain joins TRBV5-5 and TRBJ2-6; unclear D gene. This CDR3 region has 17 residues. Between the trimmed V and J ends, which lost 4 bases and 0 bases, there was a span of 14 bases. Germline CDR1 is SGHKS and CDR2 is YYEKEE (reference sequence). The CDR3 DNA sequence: TGTGCCAGCAGCCCATTGACTGTGCACTCTGGGGCCAACGTCCTGACTTTC. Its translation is CASSPLTVHSGANVLTF.

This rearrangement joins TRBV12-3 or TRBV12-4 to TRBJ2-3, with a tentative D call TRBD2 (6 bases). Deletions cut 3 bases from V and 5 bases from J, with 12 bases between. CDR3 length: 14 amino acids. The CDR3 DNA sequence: TGTGCCAGCAGTTTCCCGGGACTGGTAGATACGCAGTATTTT. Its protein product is CASSFPGLVDTQYF.

The CDR3, as DNA: TGCGCCAGCAGTGAGTCCAACTTTCGACGGGGAGTCCAAGAGACCCAGTACTTC. This gives the protein CASSESNFRRGVQETQYF. This chain uses TRBV10-1 with TRBJ2-5, with TRBD2 as a possible D gene (5 bases). CDR1 is WNHNN and CDR2 is SYGVQD in the germline V gene (reference sequence). The V end was cut by 0 bases, the J end by 1 base, with 18 bases between. The CDR3 has 18 residues.

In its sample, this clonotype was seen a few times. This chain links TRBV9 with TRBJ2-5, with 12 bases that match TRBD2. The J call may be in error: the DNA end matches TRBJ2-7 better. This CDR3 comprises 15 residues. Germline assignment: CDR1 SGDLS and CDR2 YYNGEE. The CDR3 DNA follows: TGTGCCAGCAGCCGAGGGACTAGCGGGTCTCACGAGCAGTACTTC. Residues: CASSRGTSGSHEQYF.

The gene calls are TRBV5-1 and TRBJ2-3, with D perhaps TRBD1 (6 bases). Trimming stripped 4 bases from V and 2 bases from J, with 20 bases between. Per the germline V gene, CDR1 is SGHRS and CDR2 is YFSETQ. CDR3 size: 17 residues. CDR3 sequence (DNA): TGCGCCAGCAGCCTCGGACAGCAAATCACTTACACAGATACGCAGTATTTT. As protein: CASSLGQQITYTDTQYF.

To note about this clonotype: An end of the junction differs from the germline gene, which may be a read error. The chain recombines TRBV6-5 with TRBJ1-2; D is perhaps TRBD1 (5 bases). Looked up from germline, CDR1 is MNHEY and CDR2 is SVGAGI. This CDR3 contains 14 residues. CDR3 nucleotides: TGTGCCGGCAGACCGGGCCCAGGGCGGTATGGCTACACCTTC. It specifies CAGRPGPGRYGYTF.

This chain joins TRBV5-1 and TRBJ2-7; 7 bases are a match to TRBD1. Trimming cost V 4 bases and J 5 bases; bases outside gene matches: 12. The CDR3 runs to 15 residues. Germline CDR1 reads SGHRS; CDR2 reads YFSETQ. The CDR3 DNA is TGCGCCAGCAGCGGCCGACAGGGTTACCTGGACGAGCAGTACTTC. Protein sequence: CASSGRQGYLDEQYF.

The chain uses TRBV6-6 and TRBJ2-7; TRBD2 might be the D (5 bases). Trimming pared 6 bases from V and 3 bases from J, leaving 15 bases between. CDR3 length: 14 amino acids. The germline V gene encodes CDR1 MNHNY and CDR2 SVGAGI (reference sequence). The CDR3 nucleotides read TGTGCCAGCAGCCCAAGCGGTCTCCACTACGAGCAGTACTTC. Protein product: CASSPSGLHYEQYF.

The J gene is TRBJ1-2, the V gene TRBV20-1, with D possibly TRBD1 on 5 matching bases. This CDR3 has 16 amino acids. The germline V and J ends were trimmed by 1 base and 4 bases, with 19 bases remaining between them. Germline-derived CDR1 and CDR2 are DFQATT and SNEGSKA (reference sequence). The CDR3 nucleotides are TGCAGTGCTAGAGGGGGCGGCGCCCGGGGTCCCTATGGCTACACCTTC. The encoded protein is CSARGGGARGPYGYTF.

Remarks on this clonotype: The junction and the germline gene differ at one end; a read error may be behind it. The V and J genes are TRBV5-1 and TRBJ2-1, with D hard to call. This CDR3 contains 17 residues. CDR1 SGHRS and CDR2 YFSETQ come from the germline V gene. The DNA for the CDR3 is TGCGCCAGCAGCTTGGGTAGGGCCTACAGCTCCTACAATGATCAGTTCTTC. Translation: CASSLGRAYSSYNDQFF.

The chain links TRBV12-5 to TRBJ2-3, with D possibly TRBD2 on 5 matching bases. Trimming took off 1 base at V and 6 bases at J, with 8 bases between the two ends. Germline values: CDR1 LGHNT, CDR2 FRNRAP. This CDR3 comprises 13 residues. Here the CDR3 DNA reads TGTGCTAGTGGTTTGGATCGAGGGGATACGCAGTATTTT. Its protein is CASGLDRGDTQYF.

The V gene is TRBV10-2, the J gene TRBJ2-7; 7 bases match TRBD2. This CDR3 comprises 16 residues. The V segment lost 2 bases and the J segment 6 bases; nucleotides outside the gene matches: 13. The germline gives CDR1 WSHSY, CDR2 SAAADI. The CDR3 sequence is CASSELAAAISAEQYF. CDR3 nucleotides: TGCGCCAGCAGTGAGCTAGCGGCAGCCATATCCGCCGAGCAGTACTTC.

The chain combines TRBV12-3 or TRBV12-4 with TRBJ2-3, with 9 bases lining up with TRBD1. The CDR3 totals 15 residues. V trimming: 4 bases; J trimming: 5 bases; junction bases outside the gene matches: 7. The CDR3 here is CASSSGQGLLDTQYF. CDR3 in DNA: TGTGCCAGCAGTTCCGGACAGGGGCTGTTAGATACGCAGTATTTT.

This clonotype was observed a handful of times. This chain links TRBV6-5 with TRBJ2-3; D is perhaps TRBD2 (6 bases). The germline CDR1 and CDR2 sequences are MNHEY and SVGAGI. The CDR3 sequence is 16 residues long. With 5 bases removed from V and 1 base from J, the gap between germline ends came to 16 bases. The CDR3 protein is CASSPSGGARTDTQYF. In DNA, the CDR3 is TGTGCCAGCAGTCCCTCTGGCGGGGCTCGCACAGATACGCAGTATTTT.

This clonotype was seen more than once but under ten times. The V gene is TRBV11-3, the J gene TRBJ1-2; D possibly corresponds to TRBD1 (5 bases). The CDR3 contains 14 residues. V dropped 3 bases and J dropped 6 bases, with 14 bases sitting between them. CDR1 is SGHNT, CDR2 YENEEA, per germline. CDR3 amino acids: CASSFPGGVDGYTF. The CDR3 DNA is TGTGCCAGCAGCTTCCCCGGGGGGGTTGATGGCTACACCTTC.

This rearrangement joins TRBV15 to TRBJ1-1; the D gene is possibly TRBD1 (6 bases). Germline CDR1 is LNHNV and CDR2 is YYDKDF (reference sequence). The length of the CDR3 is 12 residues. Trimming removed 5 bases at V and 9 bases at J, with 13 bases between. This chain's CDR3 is CATSGAGDKAFF. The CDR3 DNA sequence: TGTGCCACCAGCGGAGCCGGGGACAAAGCTTTCTTT. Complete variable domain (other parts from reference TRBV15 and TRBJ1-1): DAMVIQNPRYQVTQFGKPVTLSCSQTLNHNVMYWYQQKSSQAPKLLFHYYDKDFNNEADTPDNFQSRRPNTSFCFLDIRSPGLGDTAMYLCATSGAGDKAFFGQGTRLTVV.

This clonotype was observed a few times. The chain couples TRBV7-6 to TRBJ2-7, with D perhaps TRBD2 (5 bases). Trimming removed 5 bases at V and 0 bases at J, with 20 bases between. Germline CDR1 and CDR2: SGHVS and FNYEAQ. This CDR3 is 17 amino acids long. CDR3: CASSPLTGGWSSYEQYF. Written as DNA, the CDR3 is TGTGCCAGCAGCCCTCTAACCGGCGGGTGGAGCTCCTACGAGCAGTACTTC.